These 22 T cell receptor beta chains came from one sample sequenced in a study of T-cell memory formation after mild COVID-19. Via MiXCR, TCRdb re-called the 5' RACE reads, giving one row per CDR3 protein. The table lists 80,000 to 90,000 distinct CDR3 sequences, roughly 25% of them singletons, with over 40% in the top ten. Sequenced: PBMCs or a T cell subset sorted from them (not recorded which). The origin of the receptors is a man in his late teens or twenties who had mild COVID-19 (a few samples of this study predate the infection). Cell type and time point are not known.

CDR3 sequence reads: CASSKQTGDEQFF. The CDR3 bases are TGCGCCAGCAGCAAACAGACAGGGGATGAGCAGTTCTTC. The V gene is TRBV4-1, the J gene TRBJ2-1; 8 bases are shared with TRBD1. CDR1 MGHRA and CDR2 YSYEKL come from the germline V gene. CDR3 length: 13 amino acids. V was clipped by 5 bases and J by 8 bases; unmatched bases: 5.

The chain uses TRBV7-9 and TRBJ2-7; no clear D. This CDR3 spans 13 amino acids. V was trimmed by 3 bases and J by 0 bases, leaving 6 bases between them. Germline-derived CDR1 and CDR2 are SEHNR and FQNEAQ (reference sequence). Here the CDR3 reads CASSFGSSYEQYF. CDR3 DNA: TGTGCCAGCAGCTTCGGATCCTCCTACGAGCAGTACTTC.

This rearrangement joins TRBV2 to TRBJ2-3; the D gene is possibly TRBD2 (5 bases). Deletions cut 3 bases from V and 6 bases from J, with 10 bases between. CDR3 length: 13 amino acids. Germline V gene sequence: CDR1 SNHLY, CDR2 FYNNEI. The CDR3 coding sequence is TGTGCCAGCAGTGACGGGGTTACGGATACGCAGTATTTT. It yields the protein CASSDGVTDTQYF. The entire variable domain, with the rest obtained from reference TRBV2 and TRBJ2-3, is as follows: EPEVTQTPSHQVTQMGQEVILRCVPISNHLYFYWYRQILGQKVEFLVSFYNNEISEKSEIFDDQFSVERPDGSNFTLKIRSTKLEDSAMYFCASSDGVTDTQYFGPGTRLTVL.

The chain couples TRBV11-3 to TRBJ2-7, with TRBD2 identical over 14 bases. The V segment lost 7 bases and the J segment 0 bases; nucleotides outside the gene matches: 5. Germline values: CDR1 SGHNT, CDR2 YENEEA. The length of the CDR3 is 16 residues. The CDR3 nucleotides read TGTGCCAGCACACGGACTAGCGGGGGGTGCTCCTACGAGCAGTACGTC. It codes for CASTRTSGGCSYEQYV.

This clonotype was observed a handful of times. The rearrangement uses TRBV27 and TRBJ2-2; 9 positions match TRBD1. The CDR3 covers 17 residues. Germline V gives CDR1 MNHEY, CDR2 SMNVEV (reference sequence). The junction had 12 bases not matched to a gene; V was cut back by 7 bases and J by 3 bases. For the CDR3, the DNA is TGTGCCAGCACCTCCGTGGGGACAGGGAGGGACACCGGGGAGCTGTTTTTT. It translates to CASTSVGTGRDTGELFF.

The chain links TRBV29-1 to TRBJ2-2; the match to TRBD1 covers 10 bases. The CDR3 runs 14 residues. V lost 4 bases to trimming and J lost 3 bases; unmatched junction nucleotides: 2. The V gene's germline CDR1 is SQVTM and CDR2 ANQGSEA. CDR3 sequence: CSVVGQGDTGELFF. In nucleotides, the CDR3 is TGCAGCGTTGTAGGACAGGGGGACACCGGGGAGCTGTTTTTT.

CDR3 sequence: CASSHNYEQFF. DNA of the CDR3: TGCGCCAGCAGCCACAACTATGAGCAGTTCTTC. The gene calls are TRBV4-3 and TRBJ2-1; the D is unclear. This CDR3 contains 11 residues. CDR1 is LGHNA, CDR2 YSLEER, per germline. V lost 3 bases to trimming and J lost 8 bases, with 5 bases between them.

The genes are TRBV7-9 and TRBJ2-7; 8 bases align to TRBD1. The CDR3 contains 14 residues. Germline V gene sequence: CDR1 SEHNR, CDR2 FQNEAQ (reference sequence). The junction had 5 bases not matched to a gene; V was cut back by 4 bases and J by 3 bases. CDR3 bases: TGTGCCAGCAGCTCCCGGGGACAGGTCTACGAGCAGTACTTC. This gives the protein CASSSRGQVYEQYF.

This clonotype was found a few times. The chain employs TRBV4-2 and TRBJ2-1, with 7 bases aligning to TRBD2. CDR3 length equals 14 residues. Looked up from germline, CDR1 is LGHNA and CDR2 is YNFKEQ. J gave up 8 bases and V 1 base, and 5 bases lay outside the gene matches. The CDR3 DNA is TGTGCCAGCAGCCAAGTGGACCGGGGGGATGAGCAGTTCTTC. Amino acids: CASSQVDRGDEQFF.

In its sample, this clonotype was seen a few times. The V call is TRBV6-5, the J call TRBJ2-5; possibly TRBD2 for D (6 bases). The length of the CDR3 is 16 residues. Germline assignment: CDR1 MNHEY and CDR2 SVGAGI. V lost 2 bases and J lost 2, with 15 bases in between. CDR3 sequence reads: CASSYLGGKAQETQYF. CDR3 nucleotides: TGTGCCAGCAGTTACCTAGGAGGGAAGGCGCAAGAGACCCAGTACTTC.

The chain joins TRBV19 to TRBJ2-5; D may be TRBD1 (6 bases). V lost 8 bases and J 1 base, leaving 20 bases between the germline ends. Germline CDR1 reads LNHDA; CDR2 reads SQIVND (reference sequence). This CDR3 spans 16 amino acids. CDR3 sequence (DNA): TGTGCCAGTGGACGTTCGAAGGGCAGGGGCCAAGAGACCCAGTACTTC. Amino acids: CASGRSKGRGQETQYF.

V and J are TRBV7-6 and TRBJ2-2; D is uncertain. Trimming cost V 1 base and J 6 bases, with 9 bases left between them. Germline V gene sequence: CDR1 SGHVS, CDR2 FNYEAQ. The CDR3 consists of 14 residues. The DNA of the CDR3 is TGTGCCAGCAGCTTAGGACCAGGCCCCGGGGAGCTGTTTTTT. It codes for CASSLGPGPGELFF.

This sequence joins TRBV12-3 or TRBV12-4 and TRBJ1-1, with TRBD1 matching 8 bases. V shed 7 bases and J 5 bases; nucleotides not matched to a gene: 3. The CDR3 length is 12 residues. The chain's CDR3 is CASKNRGTEAFF. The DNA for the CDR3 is TGTGCCAGCAAAAACAGGGGGACTGAAGCTTTCTTT.

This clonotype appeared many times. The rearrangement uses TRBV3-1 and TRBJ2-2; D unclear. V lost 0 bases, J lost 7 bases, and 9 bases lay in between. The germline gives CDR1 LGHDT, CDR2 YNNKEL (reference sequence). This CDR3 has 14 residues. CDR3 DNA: TGTGCCAGCAGCCAAGATCAGTGGAACGGGGAGCTGTTTTTT. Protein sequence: CASSQDQWNGELFF.

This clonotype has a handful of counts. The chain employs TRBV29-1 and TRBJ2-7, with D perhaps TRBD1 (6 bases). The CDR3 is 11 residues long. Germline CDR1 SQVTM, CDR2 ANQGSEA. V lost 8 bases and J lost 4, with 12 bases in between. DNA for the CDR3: TGCAGCCCGGAGCAGGGGTACGAGCAGTACGTC. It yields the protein CSPEQGYEQYV.

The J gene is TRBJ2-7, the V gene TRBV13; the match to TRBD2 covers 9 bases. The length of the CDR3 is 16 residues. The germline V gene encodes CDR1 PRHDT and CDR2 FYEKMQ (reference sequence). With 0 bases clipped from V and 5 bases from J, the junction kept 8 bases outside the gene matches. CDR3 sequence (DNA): TGTGCCAGCAGCTTAGGAAGCGGGGGGAACTACGACGAGCAGTACTTC. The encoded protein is CASSLGSGGNYDEQYF.

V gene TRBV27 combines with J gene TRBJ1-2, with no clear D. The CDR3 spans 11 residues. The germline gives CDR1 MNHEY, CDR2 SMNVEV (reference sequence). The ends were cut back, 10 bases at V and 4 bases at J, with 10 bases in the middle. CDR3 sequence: CATREFYGYTF. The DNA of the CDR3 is TGTGCCACCCGGGAGTTCTATGGCTACACCTTC.

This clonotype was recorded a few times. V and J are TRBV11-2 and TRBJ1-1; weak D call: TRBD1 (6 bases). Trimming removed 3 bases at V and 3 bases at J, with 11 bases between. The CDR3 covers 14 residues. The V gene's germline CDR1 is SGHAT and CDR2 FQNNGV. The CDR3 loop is CASSFGQYYTEAFF. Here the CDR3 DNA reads TGTGCCAGCAGCTTCGGACAGTACTACACTGAAGCTTTCTTT.

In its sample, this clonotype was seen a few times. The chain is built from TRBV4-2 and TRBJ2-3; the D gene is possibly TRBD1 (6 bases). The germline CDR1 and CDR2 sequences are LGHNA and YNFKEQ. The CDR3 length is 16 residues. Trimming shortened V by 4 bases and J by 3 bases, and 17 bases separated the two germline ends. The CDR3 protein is CASSLNAGAQTDTQYF. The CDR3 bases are TGTGCCAGCAGCCTGAATGCAGGGGCACAGACAGATACGCAGTATTTT.

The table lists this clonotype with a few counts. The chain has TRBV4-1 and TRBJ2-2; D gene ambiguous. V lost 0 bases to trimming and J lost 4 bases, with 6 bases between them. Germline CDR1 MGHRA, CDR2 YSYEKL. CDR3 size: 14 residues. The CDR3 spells CASSQERFTGELFF. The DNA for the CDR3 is TGCGCCAGCAGCCAAGAGAGGTTCACCGGGGAGCTGTTTTTT.

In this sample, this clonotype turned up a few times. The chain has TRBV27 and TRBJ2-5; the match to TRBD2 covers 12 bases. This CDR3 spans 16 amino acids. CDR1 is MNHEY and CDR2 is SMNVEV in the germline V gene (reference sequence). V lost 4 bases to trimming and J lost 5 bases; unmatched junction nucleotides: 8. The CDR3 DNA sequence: TGTGCCAGCAGTTCCCCACTAGCGGGGGGCGGGGAGACCCAGTACTTC. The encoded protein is CASSSPLAGGGETQYF.

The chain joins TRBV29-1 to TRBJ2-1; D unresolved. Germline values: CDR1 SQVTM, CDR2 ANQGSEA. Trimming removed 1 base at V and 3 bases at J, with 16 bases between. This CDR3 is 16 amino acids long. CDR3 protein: CSVEGVTVGDYNEQFF. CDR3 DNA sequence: TGCAGCGTTGAAGGGGTAACAGTAGGTGACTACAATGAGCAGTTCTTC.